One T cell receptor (beta chain) is described in this entry. What it recognizes is unknown. MiXCR, applied by TCRdb to the reads, yields one record per CDR3 protein. Seen here are around 300,000 distinct CDR3 sequences, 22% observed once, and the top ten hold roughly 19%. This record comes from a study of T cell repertoires in cytomegalovirus infection. Study as a whole: Alongside well-studied HLA-B-restricted CMV epitopes, recently identified HLA-C-restricted CMV epitopes were also used. Indicated by public TCR beta signatures were CMV infection and matching HLA type.

Study-wide findings and caveats: Cumulative frequency (of public TCR beta family members) identified carriers of CMV plus the relevant HLA. Clonotypes of TCR beta that were HLA-C-restricted and CMV-specific dominated the ex vivo response.

CDR1 and CDR2 from the germline V gene are SGHRS and YFSETQ. V dropped 2 bases and J dropped 2 bases, with 9 bases sitting between them. CDR3 length equals 14 residues. The sequencing here drew on cultured PBMCs, taken from culture after CMV antigen stimulation. The chain joins TRBV5-1 to TRBJ2-3; D not resolved. This TCR was sampled from a human donor in good health (CMV status not recorded). Some clones in this sample may be carry-over from other donors' samples. In nucleotides, the CDR3 is TGCGCCAGCAGCTTTGGAGCCATCACAGATACGCAGTATTTT. This translates into CASSFGAITDTQYF.